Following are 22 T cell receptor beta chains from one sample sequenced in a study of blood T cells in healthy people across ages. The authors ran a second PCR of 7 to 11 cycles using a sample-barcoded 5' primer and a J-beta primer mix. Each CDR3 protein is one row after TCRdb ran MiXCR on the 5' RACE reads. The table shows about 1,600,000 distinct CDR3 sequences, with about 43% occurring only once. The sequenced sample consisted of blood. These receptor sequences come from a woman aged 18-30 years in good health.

The CDR3 is CASSDPGVRYEQFF. The CDR3 region has the DNA TGTGCCAGCAGCGACCCCGGGGTGCGCTATGAGCAGTTCTTC. J is TRBJ2-1 and V is TRBV25-1; a possible D gene is TRBD2 (5 bases). The germline V gene encodes CDR1 MGHDK and CDR2 SYGVNS. This CDR3 is 14 amino acids long. The germline V and J ends were trimmed by 6 bases and 8 bases, with 17 bases remaining between them.

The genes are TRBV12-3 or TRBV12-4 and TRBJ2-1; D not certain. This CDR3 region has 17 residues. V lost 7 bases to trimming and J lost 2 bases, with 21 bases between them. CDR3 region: CASTQRYGSATYNEQFF. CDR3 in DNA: TGTGCCAGCACCCAAAGGTACGGCTCAGCCACCTACAATGAGCAGTTCTTC.

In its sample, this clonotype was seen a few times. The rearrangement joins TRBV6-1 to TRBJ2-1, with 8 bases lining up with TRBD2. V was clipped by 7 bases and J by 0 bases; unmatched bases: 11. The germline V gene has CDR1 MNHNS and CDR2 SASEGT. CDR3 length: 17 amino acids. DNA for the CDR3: TGTGCCAGCATCCCGCCTAGCGGGTACGACTCCTACAATGAGCAGTTCTTC. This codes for CASIPPSGYDSYNEQFF.

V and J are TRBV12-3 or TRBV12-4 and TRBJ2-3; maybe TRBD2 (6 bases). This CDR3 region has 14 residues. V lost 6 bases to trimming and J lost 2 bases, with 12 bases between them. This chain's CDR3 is CASRHSGNTDTQYF. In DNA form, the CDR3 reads TGTGCCAGCAGACATAGCGGAAACACAGATACGCAGTATTTT.

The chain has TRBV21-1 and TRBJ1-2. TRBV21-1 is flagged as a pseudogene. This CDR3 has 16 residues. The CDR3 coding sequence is TGTGCCAGCAGCAAAATAAGGCACGGAGCTAACTATGGCTACACCTTC. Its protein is CASSKIRHGANYGYTF.

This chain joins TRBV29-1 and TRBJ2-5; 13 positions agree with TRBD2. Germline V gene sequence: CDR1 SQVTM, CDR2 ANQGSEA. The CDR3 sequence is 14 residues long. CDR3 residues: CIPKGTSGKETQYF. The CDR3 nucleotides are TGCATCCCGAAAGGGACTAGCGGGAAAGAGACCCAGTACTTC.

The CDR3 sequence: CASSVATGFGSGANVLTF. CDR3 DNA sequence: TGTGCCAGCAGCGTAGCTACCGGGTTTGGCTCTGGGGCCAACGTCCTGACTTTC. This chain joins TRBV9 and TRBJ2-6; no reliable D call. The V gene lost 0 bases and the J gene lost 0 bases, with 13 bases spanning the gap. Germline V gives CDR1 SGDLS, CDR2 YYNGEE. The CDR3 extends over 18 amino acids.

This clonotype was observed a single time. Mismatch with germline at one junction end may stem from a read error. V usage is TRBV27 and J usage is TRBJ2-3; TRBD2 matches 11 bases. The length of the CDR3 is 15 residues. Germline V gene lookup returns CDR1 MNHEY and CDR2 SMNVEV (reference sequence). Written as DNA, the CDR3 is TGTACCAGCAGTTTACTAGCGGGAGCCACAGATACGCAGTATTTT. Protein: CTSSLLAGATDTQYF.

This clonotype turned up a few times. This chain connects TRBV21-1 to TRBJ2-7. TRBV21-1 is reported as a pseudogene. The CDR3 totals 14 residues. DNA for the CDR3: TGTGCCAGCAGCAAAAGTGACAGCTCCTACGAGCAGTACTTC. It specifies CASSKSDSSYEQYF.

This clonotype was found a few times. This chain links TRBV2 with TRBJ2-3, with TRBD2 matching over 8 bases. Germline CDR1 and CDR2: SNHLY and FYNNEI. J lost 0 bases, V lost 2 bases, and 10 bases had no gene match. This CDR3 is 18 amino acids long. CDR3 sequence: CASSEPLAEITSTDTQYF. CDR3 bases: TGTGCCAGCAGTGAACCACTAGCGGAAATTACTAGCACAGATACGCAGTATTTT.

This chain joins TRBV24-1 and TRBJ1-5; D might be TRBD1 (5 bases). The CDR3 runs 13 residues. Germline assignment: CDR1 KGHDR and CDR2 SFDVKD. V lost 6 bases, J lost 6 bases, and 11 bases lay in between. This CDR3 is CATSRGVGQPQHF. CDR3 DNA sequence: TGTGCCACCAGTCGAGGGGTAGGTCAGCCCCAGCATTTT.

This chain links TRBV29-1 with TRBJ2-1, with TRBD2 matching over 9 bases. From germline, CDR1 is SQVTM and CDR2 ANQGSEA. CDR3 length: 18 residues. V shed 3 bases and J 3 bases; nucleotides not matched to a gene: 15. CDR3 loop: CSVDQKWASGINYNEQFF. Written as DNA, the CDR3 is TGCAGCGTTGATCAGAAGTGGGCTAGCGGGATTAACTACAATGAGCAGTTCTTC.

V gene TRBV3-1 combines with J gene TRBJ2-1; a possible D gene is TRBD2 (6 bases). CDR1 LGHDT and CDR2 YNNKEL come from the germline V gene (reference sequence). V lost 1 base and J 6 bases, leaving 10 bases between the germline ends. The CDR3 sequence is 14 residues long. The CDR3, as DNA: TGTGCCAGCAGCCAAGGAGGCGGGGCCAATGAGCAGTTCTTC. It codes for CASSQGGGANEQFF.

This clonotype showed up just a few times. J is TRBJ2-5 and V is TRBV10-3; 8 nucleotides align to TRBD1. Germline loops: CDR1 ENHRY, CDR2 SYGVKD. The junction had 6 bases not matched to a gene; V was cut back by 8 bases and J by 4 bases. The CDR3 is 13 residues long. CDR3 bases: TGTGCCATCCGCGGACAGGGTTCAGAGACCCAGTACTTC. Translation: CAIRGQGSETQYF.

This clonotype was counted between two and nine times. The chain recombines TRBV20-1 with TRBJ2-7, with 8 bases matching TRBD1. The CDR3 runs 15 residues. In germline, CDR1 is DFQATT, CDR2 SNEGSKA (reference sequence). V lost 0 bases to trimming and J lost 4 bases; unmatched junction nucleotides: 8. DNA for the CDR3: TGCAGTGCTAGAGACCGGACAGGGCTAGCTTACGAGCAGTACTTC. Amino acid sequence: CSARDRTGLAYEQYF.

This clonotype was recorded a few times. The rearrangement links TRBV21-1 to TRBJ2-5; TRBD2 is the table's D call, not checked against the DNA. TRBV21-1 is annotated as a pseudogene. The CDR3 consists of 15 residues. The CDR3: CARREGSYFQETQYF. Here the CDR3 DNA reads TGTGCCAGACGAGAAGGGTCCTATTTTCAAGAGACCCAGTACTTC.

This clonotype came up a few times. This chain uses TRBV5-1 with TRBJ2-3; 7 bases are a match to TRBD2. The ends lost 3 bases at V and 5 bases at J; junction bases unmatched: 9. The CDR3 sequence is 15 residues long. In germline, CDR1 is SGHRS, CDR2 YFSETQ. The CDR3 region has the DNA TGCGCCAGCAGCTCCGTCGGGGGGTGGGTAGATACGCAGTATTTT. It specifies CASSSVGGWVDTQYF.

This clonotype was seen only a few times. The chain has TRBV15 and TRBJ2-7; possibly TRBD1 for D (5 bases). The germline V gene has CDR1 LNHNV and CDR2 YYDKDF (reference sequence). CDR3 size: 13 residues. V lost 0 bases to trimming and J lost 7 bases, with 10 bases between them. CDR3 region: CATSRDLGPEQYF. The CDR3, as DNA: TGTGCCACCAGCAGAGATTTGGGGCCAGAGCAGTACTTC.

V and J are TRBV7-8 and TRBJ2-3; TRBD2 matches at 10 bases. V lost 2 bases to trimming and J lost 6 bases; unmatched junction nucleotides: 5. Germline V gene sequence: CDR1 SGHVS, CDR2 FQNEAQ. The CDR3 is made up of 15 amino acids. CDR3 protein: CASSLRFSGRDTQYF. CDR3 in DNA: TGTGCCAGCAGCTTAAGGTTTAGCGGGAGGGATACGCAGTATTTT.

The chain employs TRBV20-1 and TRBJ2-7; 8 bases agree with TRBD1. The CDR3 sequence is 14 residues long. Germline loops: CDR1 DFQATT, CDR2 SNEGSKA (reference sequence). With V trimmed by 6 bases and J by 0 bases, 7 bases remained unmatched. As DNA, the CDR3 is TGCAGTGCGGATTCGGACAGGGCCTCCTACGAGCAGTACTTC. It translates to CSADSDRASYEQYF.

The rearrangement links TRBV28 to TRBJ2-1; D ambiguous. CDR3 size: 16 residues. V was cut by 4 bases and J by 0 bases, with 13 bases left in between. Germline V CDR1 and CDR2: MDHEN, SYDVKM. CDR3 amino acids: CASSSPTPSSYNEQFF. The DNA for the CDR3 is TGTGCCAGCAGTTCCCCTACTCCTAGCTCCTACAATGAGCAGTTCTTC.

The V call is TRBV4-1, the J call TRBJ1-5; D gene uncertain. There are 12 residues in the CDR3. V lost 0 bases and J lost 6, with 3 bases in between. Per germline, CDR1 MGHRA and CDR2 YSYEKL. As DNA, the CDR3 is TGCGCCAGCAGCCAAGATAGTCAGCCCCAGCATTTT. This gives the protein CASSQDSQPQHF.